What follows are 29 T cell receptor beta chains derived from one specimen sequenced in a study of blood T cell repertoires in COVID-19. Repertoires were generated with immunoSEQ multiplex PCR, while TCRdb's copy carries only in-frame clones and drops some. Among around 380,000 clones listed, 81% were seen once. Sequenced input: peripheral blood. These receptors were collected from a human donor with acute or convalescent COVID-19. The donor label of this sample is uncertain.

This rearrangement joins TRBV11-2 to TRBJ2-5; 9 bases agree with TRBD2. The CDR3 runs 14 residues. V was clipped by 3 bases and J by 5 bases; unmatched bases: 4. In germline, CDR1 is SGHAT, CDR2 FQNNGV. The CDR3 here is CASSFSGSGETQYF. In nucleotides, the CDR3 is TGTGCCAGCAGCTTTAGCGGGAGCGGGGAGACCCAGTACTTC.

This chain connects TRBV6-5 to TRBJ2-7, with TRBD1 matching 7 bases. V lost 6 bases and J lost 4; bases outside the gene matches: 9. Germline V CDR1 and CDR2: MNHEY, SVGAGI. The CDR3 spans 14 residues. The DNA of the CDR3 is TGTGCCAGCAGCCCGACAGGGCCGGAATACGAGCAGTACTTC. Protein: CASSPTGPEYEQYF.

This clone was observed a handful of times. This sequence joins TRBV6-6 and TRBJ1-5; tentatively, D is TRBD1 (5 bases). CDR1 and CDR2 (germline): MNHNY, SVGAGI (reference sequence). Trimming cost V 2 bases and J 4 bases, with 9 bases left between them. The CDR3 is made up of 14 amino acids. CDR3 protein: CASSYLGGNQPQHF. In nucleotides, the CDR3 is TGTGCCAGCAGTTACCTTGGGGGGAATCAGCCCCAGCATTTT.

This chain joins TRBV7-2 and TRBJ2-1; D might be TRBD2 (5 bases). Germline CDR1 reads SGHTA; CDR2 reads FQGNSA. Trimming removed 2 bases at V and 1 base at J, with 9 bases between. This CDR3 region has 15 residues. The CDR3 nucleotides are TGTGCCAGCAGCTTAACTAGACTTTCCTACAATGAGCAGTTCTTC. Its protein is CASSLTRLSYNEQFF.

The chain carries TRBV7-8 and TRBJ2-5; D may be TRBD2 (6 bases). The CDR3 is 15 residues long. V was pared by 7 bases and J by 1 base, with 16 bases between. Germline lookup yields CDR1 SGHVS and CDR2 FQNEAQ. In DNA, the CDR3 is TGTGCCAGCAACCCGGGGGTATTAGCCCAAGAGACCCAGTACTTC. Protein sequence: CASNPGVLAQETQYF.

This chain links TRBV7-9 with TRBJ2-1, with a tentative D call TRBD1 (5 bases). The CDR3 sequence is 16 residues long. The V gene's germline CDR1 is SEHNR and CDR2 FQNEAQ (reference sequence). V was trimmed by 2 bases and J by 4 bases, leaving 15 bases between them. The CDR3: CASSLKGAGLYNEQFF. Written as DNA, the CDR3 is TGTGCCAGCAGCTTAAAAGGGGCAGGGCTATACAATGAGCAGTTCTTC.

The chain recombines TRBV7-6 with TRBJ2-5; 7 positions match TRBD2. CDR1 is SGHVS, CDR2 FNYEAQ, per germline. The CDR3 length is 15 residues. Trimming cost V 6 bases and J 3 bases; bases outside gene matches: 10. Here the CDR3 reads CASSLGGGPKETQYF. In DNA, the CDR3 is TGTGCCAGCAGTTTGGGGGGAGGGCCTAAAGAGACCCAGTACTTC.

This clone was detected only a few times. The rearrangement links TRBV28 to TRBJ1-2; possibly TRBD1 for D (6 bases). CDR3 length: 13 residues. The germline V gene encodes CDR1 MDHEN and CDR2 SYDVKM. V lost 6 bases, J lost 4 bases, and 12 bases lay in between. The chain's CDR3 is CASRPQGPYGYTF. CDR3 sequence (DNA): TGTGCCAGCAGGCCCCAGGGGCCCTATGGCTACACCTTC.

The chain carries TRBV5-8 and TRBJ2-7, with TRBD1 matching over 7 bases. The CDR3 runs 14 residues. The ends lost 4 bases at V and 2 bases at J; junction bases unmatched: 6. Germline values: CDR1 SGHTS, CDR2 YDEGEE. Here the CDR3 reads CASSARQGPYEQYF. The DNA of the CDR3 is TGTGCCAGCAGCGCCCGACAGGGCCCCTACGAGCAGTACTTC.

The J gene is TRBJ1-5, the V gene TRBV6-5; weak D call: TRBD1 (6 bases). CDR1 is MNHEY, CDR2 SVGAGI, per germline. V was clipped by 4 bases and J by 0 bases, with 13 bases between them. This CDR3 contains 16 residues. The CDR3 reads CASSLLPQGSNQPQHF. In DNA, the CDR3 is TGTGCCAGCAGTTTGTTGCCACAGGGTAGCAATCAGCCCCAGCATTTT.

As concerns this clone: This sample also contains other DNA sequences that code for the same CDR3. V usage is TRBV6-5 and J usage is TRBJ1-1, with 8 bases fitting TRBD1. The germline V gene has CDR1 MNHEY and CDR2 SVGAGI. The CDR3 covers 13 residues. V shed 2 bases and J 7 bases; nucleotides not matched to a gene: 3. CDR3 sequence reads: CASSYRQGYEAFF. CDR3 DNA sequence: TGTGCCAGCAGTTACCGACAGGGGTATGAAGCTTTCTTT.

J is TRBJ1-3 and V is TRBV6-5; 7 positions agree with TRBD1. Trimming at V came to 6 bases and at J to 3 bases, leaving 5 bases not matched to a gene. This CDR3 is 14 amino acids long. CDR1 MNHEY and CDR2 SVGAGI come from the germline V gene. The CDR3 bases are TGTGCCAGCAGGACAGGGAGCGTTGGAAACACCATATATTTT. Its translation: CASRTGSVGNTIYF.

On this clone itself: Other DNA sequences within the sample encode an identical CDR3. J is TRBJ2-7 and V is TRBV7-9; D possibly corresponds to TRBD1 (6 bases). Trimming took off 0 bases at V and 3 bases at J, with 6 bases between the two ends. CDR1 SEHNR and CDR2 FQNEAQ come from the germline V gene (reference sequence). This CDR3 is 13 amino acids long. CDR3 sequence reads: CASSLAGGYEQYF. For the CDR3, the DNA is TGTGCCAGCAGCTTAGCAGGGGGCTACGAGCAGTACTTC.

This clone came up once. The V and J genes are TRBV7-2 and TRBJ2-3; no reliable D call. CDR1 SGHTA and CDR2 FQGNSA come from the germline V gene. Trimming took 5 bases from V and 15 from J, leaving 21 bases between them. The CDR3 contains 13 residues. Here the CDR3 DNA reads TGTGCCAGCAGCCCCCCCCCACAGCCCCAGTGTTATTTT. It is translated as CASSPPPQPQCYF.

The J gene is TRBJ2-1, the V gene TRBV5-6, with D maybe TRBD1 (5 bases). The CDR3 contains 11 residues. The ends were cut back, 2 bases at V and 9 bases at J, with 6 bases in the middle. In germline, CDR1 is SGHDT, CDR2 YYEEEE. CDR3 in DNA: TGTGCCAGCAGCTTCAGGGCTGAGCAGTTCTTC. Translation: CASSFRAEQFF.

The CDR3 loop reads CASRGGTGIAYEQYF. The CDR3 DNA is TGTGCCAGCAGGGGCGGGACAGGGATTGCCTACGAGCAGTACTTC. The chain combines TRBV5-5 with TRBJ2-7; 9 bases are a match to TRBD1. Germline V gives CDR1 SGHKS, CDR2 YYEKEE (reference sequence). This CDR3 contains 15 residues. Trimming took 5 bases from V and 2 from J; bases not matched to a gene: 8.

The chain carries TRBV10-1 and TRBJ1-1; 9 nucleotides match TRBD1. V gave up 5 bases and J gave up 8 bases; unmatched junction bases: 9. The CDR3 covers 14 residues. Looked up from germline, CDR1 is WNHNN and CDR2 is SYGVQD (reference sequence). The CDR3 protein is CASSSGTGKAEAFF. The CDR3 bases are TGCGCCAGCAGTTCCGGGACAGGGAAAGCCGAAGCTTTCTTT.

The rearrangement links TRBV29-1 to TRBJ2-7; 12 bases align to TRBD2. The CDR3 covers 13 residues. V was clipped by 6 bases and J by 3 bases; unmatched bases: 3. Germline V lookup: CDR1 SQVTM, CDR2 ANQGSEA. The CDR3 loop is CSVLTSGSYEQYF. DNA of the CDR3: TGCAGCGTGTTGACTAGCGGGAGCTACGAGCAGTACTTC.

The DNA for the CDR3 is TGTGCCTGGAGTGTGGAGGGGCGGGTGGGCACTGAAGCTTTCTTT. Translating gives CAWSVEGRVGTEAFF. The chain links TRBV30 to TRBJ1-1; TRBD1 is a possible D gene (5 bases). Germline assignment: CDR1 GTSNPN and CDR2 SVGIG (reference sequence). The CDR3 is 15 amino acids. The ends were cut back, 0 bases at V and 4 bases at J, with 15 bases in the middle.

This clone has a single count. V is TRBV5-4 and J is TRBJ2-3; 7 bases agree with TRBD2. Germline V lookup: CDR1 SGHNT, CDR2 YYREEE (reference sequence). J lost 1 base, V lost 7 bases, and 6 bases had no gene match. This CDR3 comprises 14 residues. CDR3 DNA sequence: TGTGCCAGCTCGGTCGCGGGAGGCACAGATACGCAGTATTTT. Protein sequence: CASSVAGGTDTQYF.

The V call is TRBV7-9, the J call TRBJ2-1; 11 bases are shared with TRBD2. J gave up 2 bases and V 5 bases, and 2 bases lay outside the gene matches. This CDR3 has 15 residues. The germline V gene has CDR1 SEHNR and CDR2 FQNEAQ (reference sequence). The CDR3 nucleotides are TGTGCCAGCAGCCCACTAGCGGGGGCCTACAATGAGCAGTTCTTC. This translates into CASSPLAGAYNEQFF.

This clone was counted between two and nine times. V gene TRBV11-2 combines with J gene TRBJ2-1, with 11 bases lining up with TRBD2. V lost 2 bases and J lost 4; bases outside the gene matches: 7. The CDR3 sequence is 17 residues long. Germline V gene lookup returns CDR1 SGHAT and CDR2 FQNNGV. In DNA form, the CDR3 reads TGTGCCAGCAGCTTAATCGGGACTAGCGGCCCATACAATGAGCAGTTCTTC. It is translated as CASSLIGTSGPYNEQFF.

The gene calls are TRBV3-1 (or the pseudogene TRBV3-2) and TRBJ2-7, with D possibly matching TRBD1 (6 bases). Germline CDR1 is LGHDT and CDR2 is YNNKEL (reference sequence). The CDR3 spans 14 residues. V shed 3 bases and J shed 6 bases, with 15 bases lying between them. CDR3 nucleotides: TGTGCCAGCAGCCATAGGGGGTCCCCGGGCGAGCAGTACTTC. This gives the protein CASSHRGSPGEQYF.

V and J are TRBV19 and TRBJ2-3; TRBD2 aligns across 10 bases. The CDR3 spans 19 residues. V was clipped by 5 bases and J by 2 bases; unmatched bases: 16. CDR1 and CDR2 from the germline V gene are LNHDA and SQIVND (reference sequence). The CDR3 region has the DNA TGTGCCAGTAGTCCCCCACTCTCCCCTAGCGGGGGCCTCACAGATACGCAGTATTTT. Protein sequence: CASSPPLSPSGGLTDTQYF.

V usage is TRBV7-7 and J usage is TRBJ1-1; the D gene is possibly TRBD1 (5 bases). Trimming removed 5 bases at V and 5 bases at J, with 12 bases between. Germline V gene sequence: CDR1 SSHAT, CDR2 FNYEAQ (reference sequence). The CDR3 is 13 residues long. The CDR3 DNA reads TGTGCCAGCAGCCTCGACCGGGGGACTGAAGCTTTCTTT. Residues: CASSLDRGTEAFF.

V gene TRBV11-2 combines with J gene TRBJ2-5, with D perhaps matching TRBD1 (6 bases). Trimming left V 1 base short and J 5 bases short, with 11 bases between. The germline CDR1 and CDR2 sequences are SGHAT and FQNNGV. CDR3 length equals 14 residues. In DNA form, the CDR3 reads TGTGCCAGCAGCTTAGCAGGGGCTGGGGAGACCCAGTACTTC. This codes for CASSLAGAGETQYF.

The rearrangement uses TRBV7-2 and TRBJ1-5; D may be TRBD1 (5 bases). Germline values: CDR1 SGHTA, CDR2 FQGNSA. The CDR3 length is 18 residues. The V end was cut by 5 bases, the J end by 2 bases, with 22 bases between. In DNA form, the CDR3 reads TGTGCCAGCAGCCCTAGTCGTCCGGGGGGAAGGGGCAATCAGCCCCAGCATTTT. Protein product: CASSPSRPGGRGNQPQHF.

The chain joins TRBV3-1 (or the pseudogene TRBV3-2) to TRBJ2-1; TRBD2 aligns across 9 bases. The J segment lost 0 bases and the V segment lost 5 bases, leaving 8 bases of the junction unmatched. The CDR3 is 17 residues long. Germline CDR1 reads LGHDT; CDR2 reads YNNKEL (reference sequence). This CDR3 is CASSSRRLAASYNEQFF. The CDR3 DNA is TGTGCCAGCAGCTCTCGCCGACTAGCGGCCTCCTACAATGAGCAGTTCTTC.

The table lists this clone with a count of one. The gene calls are TRBV2 and TRBJ2-3; 7 positions agree with TRBD2. The V and J ends lost 11 bases and 0 bases, in that order; junction bases with no gene match: 5. CDR1 and CDR2 from the germline V gene are SNHLY and FYNNEI. The CDR3 has 13 amino acids. The CDR3 DNA is TGTGCCTGCAAGCGGGATAGCACAGATACGCAGTATTTT. This sequence encodes CACKRDSTDTQYF.